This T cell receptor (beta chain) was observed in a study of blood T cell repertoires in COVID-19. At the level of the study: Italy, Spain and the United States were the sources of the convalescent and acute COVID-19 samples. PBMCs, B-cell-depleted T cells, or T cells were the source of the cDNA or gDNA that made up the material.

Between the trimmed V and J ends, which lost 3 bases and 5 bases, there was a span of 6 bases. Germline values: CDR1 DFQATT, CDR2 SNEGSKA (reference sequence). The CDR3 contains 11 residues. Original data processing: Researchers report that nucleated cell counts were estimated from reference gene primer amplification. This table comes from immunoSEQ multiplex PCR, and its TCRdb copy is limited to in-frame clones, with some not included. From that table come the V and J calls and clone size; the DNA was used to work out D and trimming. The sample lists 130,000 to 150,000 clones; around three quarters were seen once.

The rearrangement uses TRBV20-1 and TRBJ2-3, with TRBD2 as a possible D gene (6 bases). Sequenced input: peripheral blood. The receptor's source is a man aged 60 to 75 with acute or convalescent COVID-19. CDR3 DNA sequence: TGCAGTGCTAGCGGGGGAGATACGCAGTATTTT. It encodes CSASGGDTQYF.